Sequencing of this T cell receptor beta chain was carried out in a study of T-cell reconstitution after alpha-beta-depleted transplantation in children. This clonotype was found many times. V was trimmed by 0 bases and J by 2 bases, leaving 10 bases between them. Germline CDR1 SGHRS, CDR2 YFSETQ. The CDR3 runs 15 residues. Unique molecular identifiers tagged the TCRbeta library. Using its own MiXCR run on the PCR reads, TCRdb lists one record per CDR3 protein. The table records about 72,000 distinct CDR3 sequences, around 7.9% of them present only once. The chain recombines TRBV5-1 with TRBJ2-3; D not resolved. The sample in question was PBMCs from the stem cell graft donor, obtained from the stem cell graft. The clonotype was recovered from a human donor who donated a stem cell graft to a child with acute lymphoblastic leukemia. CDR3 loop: CASSLAGLFTDTQYF. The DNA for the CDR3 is TGCGCCAGCAGCTTGGCAGGCTTGTTCACAGATACGCAGTATTTT. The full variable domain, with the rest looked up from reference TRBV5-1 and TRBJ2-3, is KAGVTQTPRYLIKTRGQQVTLSCSPISGHRSVSWYQQTPGQGLQFLFEYFSETQRNKGNFPGRFSGRQFSNSRSEMNVSTLELGDSALYLCASSLAGLFTDTQYFGPGTRLTVL.